This T cell receptor beta chain originates from a study of cytomegalovirus exposure and HLA in healthy donors. Regarding the study as a whole: Researchers reportedly found TCR beta sequences accurately predicted most subjects' HLA-A and HLA-B alleles. Judged likely to be a sequencing artifact was a cluster of highly shared sequence variants.

About this clone itself: Its specificity is not known.

The CDR3 is 12 residues long. Germline V gene lookup returns CDR1 MNHEY and CDR2 SMNVEV (reference sequence). The V and J ends lost 7 bases and 5 bases respectively, with 9 bases between them. Use of 60 Vbeta and 13 Jbeta primers characterized the PCR. Sequencing was performed with immunoSEQ multiplex PCR; in TCRdb, only in-frame clones are kept and a portion is missing. The sample contains 110,000 or so clones, 65% to 85% of which appear only once. Material: PBMCs. The chain employs TRBV27 and TRBJ2-1, with D hard to call. The TCR was taken from a woman aged 18-30 years in good health and CMV-seronegative. CDR3 nucleotide sequence: TGTGCCAGCATTGCGCCTAACAATGAGCAGTTCTTC. Protein: CASIAPNNEQFF.